Given below is one TCR beta chain in context. These data originate in a study of blood T cell repertoires in COVID-19. Study at large: COVID-19 samples from acute and convalescent phases originated in the United States, Italy and Spain. PBMCs, B-cell-depleted T cells, or T cells provided the cDNA or gDNA that made up the material.

Authors' processing steps: By means of reference gene primer amplification, nucleated cell counts were estimated. The repertoire was sequenced with immunoSEQ multiplex PCR; TCRdb's copy has only in-frame clones and lacks some. That table is the source of V, J and clone size, and D and trimming were worked out from the DNA. This table has under 350,000 clones, about 89% appearing once. The CDR3 runs 16 residues. Germline V lookup: CDR1 SGHAT, CDR2 FQNNGV. Unmatched junction bases numbered 12, after V lost 5 bases and J lost 4 bases. The clonotype comes from a man in his forties with acute or convalescent COVID-19. This chain links TRBV11-2 with TRBJ1-2; 8 nucleotides match TRBD1. The source material was peripheral blood. The CDR3: CASSLYSGQGAYGYTF. As DNA, the CDR3 is TGTGCCAGCAGCCTATATTCCGGACAGGGCGCCTATGGCTACACCTTC.